This TCR beta chain was obtained from a study of blood T cell repertoires in COVID-19. For the study at large: Donors in the United States, Italy and Spain gave samples during acute or convalescent COVID-19.

Per the study methods: Using reference gene primer amplification, nucleated cell counts were estimated. Sequencing used immunoSEQ multiplex PCR; TCRdb keeps in-frame clones, though not all of them. That table supplies the V and J calls and clone size; D and trimming were determined from the DNA. In the table there are 200,000 or so clones, around 83% of which are singletons. The participants were between about 18 and 100 years old and came from some 23 US areas. Assignments of participants to cohorts depended upon their own reported clinical history. The sample taken for sequencing was PBMCs or T cells enriched from blood (not recorded which). The TCR was taken from a woman aged 40 to 50 with acute COVID-19.

Here the CDR3 DNA reads TGTGCCAGCAGTGGGACTTTCACAGATACGCAGTATTTT. This gives the protein CASSGTFTDTQYF. The V and J genes are TRBV2 and TRBJ2-3; D perhaps matches TRBD2 (5 bases). This CDR3 is 13 amino acids long. The ends were cut back, 4 bases at V and 2 bases at J, with 7 bases in the middle. The germline gives CDR1 SNHLY, CDR2 FYNNEI.